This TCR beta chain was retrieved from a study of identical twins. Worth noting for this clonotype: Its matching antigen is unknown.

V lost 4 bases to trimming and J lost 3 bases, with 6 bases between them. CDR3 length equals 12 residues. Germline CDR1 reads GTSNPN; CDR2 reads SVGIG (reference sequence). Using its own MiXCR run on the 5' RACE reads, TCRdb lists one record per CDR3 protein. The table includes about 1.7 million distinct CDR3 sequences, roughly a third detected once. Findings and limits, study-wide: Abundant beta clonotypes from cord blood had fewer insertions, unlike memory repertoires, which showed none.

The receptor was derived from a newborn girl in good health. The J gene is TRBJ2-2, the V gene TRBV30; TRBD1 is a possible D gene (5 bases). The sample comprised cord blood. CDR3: CAWKGDTGELFF. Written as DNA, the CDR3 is TGTGCCTGGAAAGGGGACACCGGGGAGCTGTTTTTT. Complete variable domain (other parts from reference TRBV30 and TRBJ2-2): SQTIHQWPATLVQPVGSPLSLECTVEGTSNPNLYWYRQAAGRGLQLLFYSVGIGQISSEVPQNLSASRPQDRQFILSSKKLLLSDSGFYLCAWKGDTGELFFGEGSRLTVL.